This T cell receptor (beta chain) was identified during a study of blood T cell repertoires in COVID-19. Assignments of participants to cohorts depended upon their own reported clinical history. Two negative PCRs, clearance, or symptom resolution had been documented for recovered Cohort 3 donors. Trimming took off 1 base at V and 0 bases at J, with 10 bases between the two ends. This CDR3 is 16 amino acids long. The germline V gene has CDR1 LGHNA and CDR2 YNFKEQ. Authors' analysis steps: Reference gene primer amplification yielded estimated nucleated cell counts. This table comes from immunoSEQ multiplex PCR, and its TCRdb copy is limited to in-frame clones, with some not included. V, J and clone size reflect that table, while D and trimming were determined from the DNA. The table includes roughly 380,000 clones, 87% detected once.

This clonotype originated in a woman in her 30s who had recovered from COVID-19. This chain uses TRBV4-2 with TRBJ1-3; no definite D call. Sequencing was performed on PBMCs or T cells enriched from blood (not recorded which). The CDR3 here is CASSQAERSSGNTIYF. The CDR3 DNA reads as TGTGCCAGCAGCCAAGCGGAAAGGAGCTCTGGAAACACCATATATTTT.